This T cell receptor beta chain was captured by sequencing in a study of control samples from healthy donors and cancer patients. Sequencing was performed with immunoSEQ multiplex PCR; in TCRdb, only in-frame clones are kept and a portion is missing. Of tens of thousands of clones in the sample, roughly 94% are singletons; the top ten hold 2.4%. The CDR3 has 15 residues. J was trimmed by 9 bases and V by 1 base; bases with no gene match: 7. Germline CDR1 reads SGHKS; CDR2 reads YYEKEE (reference sequence). The TCR sequence derives from a man younger than 45 in good health. The sequenced sample was blood. The rearrangement links TRBV5-5 to TRBJ1-6; 7 positions agree with TRBD1. The CDR3: CASSLTGDLVSPLHF. As DNA, the CDR3 is TGTGCCAGCAGCTTGACAGGGGATTTAGTTTCACCCCTCCACTTT. The entire variable domain, with the rest obtained from reference TRBV5-5 and TRBJ1-6, is as follows: DAGVTQSPTHLIKTRGQQVTLRCSPISGHKSVSWYQQVLGQGPQFIFQYYEKEERGRGNFPDRFSARQFPNYSSELNVNALLLGDSALYLCASSLTGDLVSPLHFGNGTRLTVT.